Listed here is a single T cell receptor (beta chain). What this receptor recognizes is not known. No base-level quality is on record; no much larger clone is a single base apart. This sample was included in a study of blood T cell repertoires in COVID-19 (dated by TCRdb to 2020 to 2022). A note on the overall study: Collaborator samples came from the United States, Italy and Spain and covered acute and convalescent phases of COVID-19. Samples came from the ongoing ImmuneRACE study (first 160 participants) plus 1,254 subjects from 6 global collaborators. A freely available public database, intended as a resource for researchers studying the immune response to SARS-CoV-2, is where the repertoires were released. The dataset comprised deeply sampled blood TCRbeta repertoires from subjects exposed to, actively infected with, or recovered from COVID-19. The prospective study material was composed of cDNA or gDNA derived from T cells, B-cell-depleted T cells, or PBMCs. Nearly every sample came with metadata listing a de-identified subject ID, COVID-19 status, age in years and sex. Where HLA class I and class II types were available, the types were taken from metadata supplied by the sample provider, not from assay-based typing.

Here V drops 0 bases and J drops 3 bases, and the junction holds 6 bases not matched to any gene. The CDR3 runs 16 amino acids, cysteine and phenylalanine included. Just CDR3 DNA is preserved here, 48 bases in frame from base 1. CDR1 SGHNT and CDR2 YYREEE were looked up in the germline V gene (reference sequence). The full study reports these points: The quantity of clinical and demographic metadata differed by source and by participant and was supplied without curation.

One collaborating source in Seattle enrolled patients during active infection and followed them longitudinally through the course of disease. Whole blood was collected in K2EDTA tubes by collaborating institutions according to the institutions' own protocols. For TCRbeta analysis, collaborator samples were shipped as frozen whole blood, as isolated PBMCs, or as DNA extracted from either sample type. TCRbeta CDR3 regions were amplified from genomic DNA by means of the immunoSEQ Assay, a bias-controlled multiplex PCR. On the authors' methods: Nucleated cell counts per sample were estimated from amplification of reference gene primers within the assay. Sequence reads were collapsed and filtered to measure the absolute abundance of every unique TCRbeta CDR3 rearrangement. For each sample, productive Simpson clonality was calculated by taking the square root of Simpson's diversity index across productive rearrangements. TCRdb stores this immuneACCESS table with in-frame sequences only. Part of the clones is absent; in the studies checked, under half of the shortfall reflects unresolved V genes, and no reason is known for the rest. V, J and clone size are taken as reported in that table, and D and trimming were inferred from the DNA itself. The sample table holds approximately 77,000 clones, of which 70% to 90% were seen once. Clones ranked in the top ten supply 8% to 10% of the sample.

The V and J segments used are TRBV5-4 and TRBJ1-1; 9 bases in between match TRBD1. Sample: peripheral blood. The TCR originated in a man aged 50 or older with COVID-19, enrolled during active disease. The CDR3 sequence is CASSLGLGTGHTEAFF. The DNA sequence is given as TGTGCCAGCAGCTTGGGCTTAGGGACAGGGCACACTGAAGCTTTCTTT.